This T cell receptor beta chain was observed in a study of cytomegalovirus exposure and HLA in healthy donors. In its sample, this clone was seen once. The antigen remains undetermined. The PCR had 60 Vbeta and 13 Jbeta primers. The repertoire was sequenced with immunoSEQ multiplex PCR; TCRdb's copy has only in-frame clones and lacks some. Among 200,000 to 250,000 clones, 70% to 85% were seen once, and the ten largest hold 0.5% to 0.7%. Germline V lookup: CDR1 MNHEY, CDR2 SMNVEV (reference sequence). The V gene end was trimmed by 4 bases and the J gene end by 2 bases; junction bases not matched to a gene: 7. CDR3 size: 16 residues. Overall study results and limits: Some V segments could not be told apart, so they were left out, TRBV6-2 and TRBV6-3 among them.

Material: PBMCs. This clonotype was sampled from a woman aged 40-49 years in good health and CMV-seronegative. The chain employs TRBV27 and TRBJ2-3; 9 bases are shared with TRBD2. CDR3 nucleotides: TGTGCCAGCAGTTGGGGCGGGGGGGCCTCCACAGATACGCAGTATTTT. Its protein product is CASSWGGGASTDTQYF.